Listed below are T cell receptor beta chains from one sample, sequenced in a study of cytomegalovirus exposure and HLA in healthy donors. Method: immunoSEQ multiplex PCR; TCRdb's copy keeps in-frame clones and lacks some. Found here are approximately 130,000 clones, over 70% of them singletons; the top ten hold approximately 1.4%. The source material was PBMCs. Receptor source: a middle-aged woman in good health and CMV-seronegative. The CDR3 runs from the conserved cysteine through the conserved F or W. D genes are given only for firm matches. Not all rows give a size; the values are once, few, many and, for expanded clones, a class.

few,TRBD1,TRBJ1-3,TRBV13,TGTGCCAGCAGCTTAGGCCTTAGGGGGCTTGGAAACACCATATATTTT,CASSLGLRGLGNTIYF
few,.,TRBJ1-1,TRBV7-8,TGTGCCAGCAGCTCCCGACAGGCGAACACTGAAGCTTTCTTT,CASSSRQANTEAFF
.,TRBD1,TRBJ2-7,TRBV4-2,TGTGCCAGCAGCCAAGAAAGGTCCAGGGGGTCCCACGAGCAGTACTTC,CASSQERSRGSHEQYF
.,.,TRBJ2-1,TRBV29-1,TGCAGCGTTGATTTAGCTACGTCCTACAATGAGCAGTTCTTC,CSVDLATSYNEQFF
.,TRBD1,TRBJ1-5,TRBV4-3,TGCGCCAGCAGCCAAGATTTCCCGGGACAGGGGGCGAGCAATCAGCCCCAGCATTTT,CASSQDFPGQGASNQPQHF
.,.,TRBJ1-6,TRBV30,TGTGCCTGGAGGGGACATTATAATTCACCCCTCCACTTT,CAWRGHYNSPLHF
few,.,TRBJ1-2,TRBV6-1,TGTGCCAGCAGTGGTACTGCAGGAGGTTTCTATGGCTACACCTTC,CASSGTAGGFYGYTF
.,TRBD1,TRBJ2-7,TRBV7-3,TGTGCCAGCAGCTTACGGGGGACAGGGAACTACGAGCAGTACTTC,CASSLRGTGNYEQYF
.,.,TRBJ2-3,TRBV6-5,TGTGCCACAGGACAAGGCACAGATACGCAGTATTTT,CATGQGTDTQYF
.,.,TRBJ2-3,TRBV28,TGTGCCAGCAGTGGACGGAGGGAGTATTTT,CASSGRREYF
.,.,TRBJ2-5,TRBV30,TGTGCCTGGAGTGTACGATCCAGGGAGACCCAGTACTTC,CAWSVRSRETQYF
once,.,TRBJ2-5,TRBV13,TGTGCCAGCAGCTCCGCCGGGGGGCCGGGGGAGACCCAGTACTTC,CASSSAGGPGETQYF
.,TRBD1,TRBJ2-7,TRBV7-8,TGTGCCAGCAGCTGGACAGGGAAGGGTGGGGAGCAGTACTTC,CASSWTGKGGEQYF
.,TRBD1,TRBJ1-2,TRBV11-2,TGTGCCAGCAGCCAAGCCTGGGACAGGGGTGGCTACACCTTC,CASSQAWDRGGYTF
.,.,TRBJ1-2,TRBV7-9,TGTGCCAGCAGCTTAGGGGCTGAAGGCTATGGAGGCTACACCTTC,CASSLGAEGYGGYTF
.,.,TRBJ1-1,TRBV5-1,TGCGCCAGCAGCTCGGACAGACTAATGAACACTGAAGCTTTCTTT,CASSSDRLMNTEAFF
once,TRBD1,TRBJ1-3,TRBV14,TGTGCCAGCAGCCCGACAGGGATTGGAAACACCATATATTTT,CASSPTGIGNTIYF
.,TRBD1,TRBJ1-2,TRBV7-2,TGTGCCAGCAGCGGTGGACAGGCCCACGGAGGCTACACCTTC,CASSGGQAHGGYTF
.,.,TRBJ2-7,TRBV25-1,TGTGCCAGCAGTGAAGGCGACTTCTACGAGCAGTACTTC,CASSEGDFYEQYF
few,.,TRBJ2-2,TRBV19,TGTGCCAGTAGTATTCCAGGGTCGGACACCGGGGAGCTGTTTTTT,CASSIPGSDTGELFF
.,TRBD1,TRBJ1-2,TRBV5-5,TGTGCCAGCAGCCCAACGCCGGACAGGGGGTATTATGGCTACACCTTC,CASSPTPDRGYYGYTF
.,.,TRBJ1-2,TRBV19,TGTGCCAGTAGTCCAGGGATCTATGGCTACACCTTC,CASSPGIYGYTF
.,TRBD1,TRBJ1-5,TRBV6-5,TGTGCCAGCAGTTCGCGGGGACAGGGGGCTTGGCAGCCCCAGCATTTT,CASSSRGQGAWQPQHF
.,TRBD2,TRBJ2-1,TRBV29-1,TGCAGCGTTGAGCGGGGGAGCTCCTACAATGAGCAGTTCTTC,CSVERGSSYNEQFF
.,TRBD2,TRBJ2-7,TRBV4-1,TGCGCCAGCAGCCAAGGTCTAGCGGGGGCTCTTTACGAGCAGTACTTC,CASSQGLAGALYEQYF